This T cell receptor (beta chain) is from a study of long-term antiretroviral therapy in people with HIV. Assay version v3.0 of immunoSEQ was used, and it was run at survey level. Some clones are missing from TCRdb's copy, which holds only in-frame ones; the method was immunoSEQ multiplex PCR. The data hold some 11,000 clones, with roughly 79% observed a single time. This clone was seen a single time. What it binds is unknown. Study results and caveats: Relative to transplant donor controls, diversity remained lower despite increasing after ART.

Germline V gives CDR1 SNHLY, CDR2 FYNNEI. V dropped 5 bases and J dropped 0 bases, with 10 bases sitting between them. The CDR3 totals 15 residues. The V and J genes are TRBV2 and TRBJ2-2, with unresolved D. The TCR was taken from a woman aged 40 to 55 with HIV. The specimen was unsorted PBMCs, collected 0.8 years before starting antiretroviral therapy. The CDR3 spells CASSLLQSNTGELFF. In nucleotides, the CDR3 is TGTGCCAGCAGTCTGTTACAGTCGAACACCGGGGAGCTGTTTTTT.